What follows are 30 T cell receptor beta chains derived from one specimen sequenced in a study of T-cell reconstitution after alpha-beta-depleted transplantation in children. Unique molecular identifiers were used to barcode this TCRbeta library. TCRdb analysed the PCR reads with MiXCR anew, one entry per CDR3 protein. The sample shows 530,000 or so distinct CDR3 sequences, 27% of them seen only once. Sequencing was performed on PBMCs, taken before TCRalphabeta/CD19-depleted stem cell transplant. The receptors derive from a boy under two years old with Wiskott-Aldrich syndrome, due to receive a stem cell transplant.

This clonotype was seen a handful of times. The V and J genes are TRBV7-2 and TRBJ1-2, with D maybe TRBD1 (5 bases). CDR3 length equals 14 residues. V was shortened by 1 base and J by 6 bases, with 12 bases between the two germline ends. Per the germline V gene, CDR1 is SGHTA and CDR2 is FQGNSA. The CDR3 spells CASSLGGTTHGYTF. CDR3 coding DNA: TGTGCCAGCAGCTTAGGGGGCACCACACATGGCTACACCTTC.

The chain links TRBV20-1 to TRBJ2-5; weak D call: TRBD2 (5 bases). Germline V gene data show CDR1 as DFQATT and CDR2 as SNEGSKA (reference sequence). V dropped 0 bases and J dropped 2 bases, with 16 bases sitting between them. CDR3 length equals 16 residues. The CDR3, as DNA: TGCAGTGCTAGAGAAGGGAGCATGCAATTTCAAGAGACCCAGTACTTC. It is translated as CSAREGSMQFQETQYF.

V gene TRBV29-1 combines with J gene TRBJ2-2; maybe TRBD1 (6 bases). The germline CDR1 and CDR2 sequences are SQVTM and ANQGSEA. V dropped 6 bases and J dropped 4 bases, with 9 bases sitting between them. This CDR3 has 12 residues. The CDR3 is CSVGQITGELFF. CDR3 DNA sequence: TGCAGCGTCGGACAGATCACCGGGGAGCTGTTTTTT.

The genes are TRBV18 and TRBJ2-1, with D maybe TRBD2 (6 bases). V shed 1 base and J shed 4 bases, with 17 bases lying between them. The CDR3 totals 17 residues. Germline V gene sequence: CDR1 KGHSH, CDR2 LQKENI. CDR3 in amino acids: CASSPLAVGPFYNEQFF. The CDR3 DNA reads as TGTGCCAGCTCACCACTAGCGGTAGGGCCTTTTTACAATGAGCAGTTCTTC.

The V and J genes are TRBV20-1 and TRBJ2-1, with D hard to call. Germline CDR1 and CDR2: DFQATT and SNEGSKA (reference sequence). This CDR3 has 17 residues. The ends were cut back, 1 base at V and 4 bases at J, with 20 bases in the middle. The CDR3 loop reads CSARVGRVENVYNEQFF. The CDR3 DNA reads as TGCAGTGCTAGAGTTGGGCGAGTCGAGAACGTATACAATGAGCAGTTCTTC.

The chain carries TRBV15 and TRBJ1-1; D unresolved. There are 14 residues in the CDR3. The V and J ends lost 0 bases and 1 base respectively, with 6 bases between them. Germline CDR1 reads LNHNV; CDR2 reads YYDKDF (reference sequence). The CDR3 reads CATSREVTNTEAFF. CDR3 in DNA: TGTGCCACCAGCAGAGAGGTAACGAACACTGAAGCTTTCTTT.

This chain uses TRBV12-3 or TRBV12-4 with TRBJ2-7, with TRBD2 matching 12 bases. Losses at the gene ends were 6 bases for V and 4 bases for J; bases not matched to a gene: 7. The CDR3 runs 15 residues. The CDR3 DNA reads as TGTGCCAGCAGCCGACTAGCGGGAGTCGTTTACGAGCAGTACTTC. As protein: CASSRLAGVVYEQYF.

The sample holds a few counts of this clonotype. At one boundary the junction diverges from the germline segment, which might be a read error. V usage is TRBV10-3 and J usage is TRBJ2-1; 11 nucleotides agree with TRBD2. Germline V gene sequence: CDR1 ENHRY, CDR2 SYGVKD. The CDR3 contains 16 residues. CDR3 protein: CAISESGLAEYKEQFF. CDR3 coding DNA: TGTGCCATCAGTGAGTCGGGACTAGCGGAGTACAAGGAGCAGTTCTTC.

In DNA, the CDR3 is TGCGCCAGCAGCGCGCGGGAGAGTACAGATACGCAGTATTTT. It specifies CASSARESTDTQYF. V gene TRBV5-1 combines with J gene TRBJ2-3; TRBD2 aligns across 7 bases. With V trimmed by 4 bases and J by 3 bases, 5 bases remained unmatched. Germline V CDR1 and CDR2: SGHRS, YFSETQ. The CDR3 runs 14 residues.

CDR3: CASSRTGVAYNEQFF. CDR3 DNA sequence: TGTGCCAGCAGCCGGACAGGGGTAGCCTACAATGAGCAGTTCTTC. This sequence joins TRBV7-6 and TRBJ2-1, with 9 bases fitting TRBD1. Germline V gene data show CDR1 as SGHVS and CDR2 as FNYEAQ. J lost 2 bases, V lost 5 bases, and 4 bases had no gene match. The CDR3 covers 15 residues.

This clonotype was observed a few times. The chain carries TRBV5-1 and TRBJ2-7; maybe TRBD1 (6 bases). The CDR3 sequence is 14 residues long. V lost 0 bases and J lost 2, with 9 bases in between. Germline assignment: CDR1 SGHRS and CDR2 YFSETQ. In nucleotides, the CDR3 is TGCGCCAGCAGCTTGGGCGGACAGCCCTACGAGCAGTACTTC. Translating it yields CASSLGGQPYEQYF.

The V call is TRBV20-1, the J call TRBJ2-1; D gene ambiguous. This CDR3 has 14 amino acids. Germline-derived CDR1 and CDR2 are DFQATT and SNEGSKA (reference sequence). V lost 6 bases, J lost 1 base, and 13 bases lay in between. The CDR3 sequence is CSALPPTSYNEQFF. Written as DNA, the CDR3 is TGCAGTGCCTTACCACCGACGTCCTACAATGAGCAGTTCTTC.

This chain joins TRBV20-1 and TRBJ2-1; D unresolved. Germline CDR1 reads DFQATT; CDR2 reads SNEGSKA (reference sequence). V was pared by 6 bases and J by 3 bases, with 12 bases between. This CDR3 contains 13 residues. The CDR3 here is CSAAHPSYNEQFF. In DNA, the CDR3 is TGCAGTGCGGCACACCCTAGCTACAATGAGCAGTTCTTC.

This clonotype has a count of ten or more. The chain is built from TRBV20-1 and TRBJ2-1; 9 nucleotides agree with TRBD2. This CDR3 is built from 16 residues. The germline V gene encodes CDR1 DFQATT and CDR2 SNEGSKA (reference sequence). The V segment lost 6 bases and the J segment 0 bases; nucleotides outside the gene matches: 9. The CDR3 nucleotides read TGCAGTGCCCGCGGGACTAGCTTAAGCTCCTACAATGAGCAGTTCTTC. Translation gives CSARGTSLSSYNEQFF.

The rearrangement uses TRBV5-6 and TRBJ2-5; no firm D call. V lost 0 bases, J lost 3 bases, and 9 bases lay in between. This CDR3 has 14 residues. CDR1 is SGHDT, CDR2 YYEEEE, per germline. CDR3: CASSLDDREETQYF. In nucleotides, the CDR3 is TGTGCCAGCAGCTTGGATGATAGGGAAGAGACCCAGTACTTC.

The chain has TRBV5-1 and TRBJ1-2; TRBD1 is a possible D gene (5 bases). Germline V CDR1 and CDR2: SGHRS, YFSETQ. Trimming took 3 bases from V and 4 from J, leaving 13 bases between them. The CDR3 has 14 amino acids. CDR3 DNA: TGCGCCAGCAGCTACCTGGGGGAAGGCTATGGCTACACCTTC. Its translation: CASSYLGEGYGYTF.

The chain uses TRBV10-3 and TRBJ2-1; D might be TRBD2 (5 bases). Germline assignment: CDR1 ENHRY and CDR2 SYGVKD. CDR3 length equals 16 residues. V gave up 0 bases and J gave up 5 bases, with 14 bases separating them. This CDR3 reads CAISESKSSAHNEQFF. The CDR3 coding sequence is TGTGCCATCAGTGAGTCGAAGAGTAGCGCCCACAATGAGCAGTTCTTC.

The V call is TRBV12-3 or TRBV12-4, the J call TRBJ2-7; TRBD1 agrees at 11 bases. Losses at the gene ends were 5 bases for V and 5 bases for J; bases not matched to a gene: 2. The CDR3 is 13 amino acids. The CDR3, as DNA: TGTGCCAGCAGTGTGGGACAGGGGGACGAGCAGTACTTC. The encoded protein is CASSVGQGDEQYF.

V usage is TRBV7-9 and J usage is TRBJ2-1, with 7 positions matching TRBD2. The CDR3 runs 14 residues. J lost 2 bases, V lost 8 bases, and 6 bases had no gene match. Germline lookup yields CDR1 SEHNR and CDR2 FQNEAQ (reference sequence). CDR3 in DNA: TGTGCCAGCTGGAAAGCGGGAACCTACAATGAGCAGTTCTTC. It is translated as CASWKAGTYNEQFF.

In its sample, this clonotype was seen a few times. The gene calls are TRBV7-2 and TRBJ2-7; possible D gene TRBD2, 6 bases. This CDR3 comprises 14 residues. The ends were cut back, 2 bases at V and 7 bases at J, with 15 bases in the middle. Germline CDR1 SGHTA, CDR2 FQGNSA. This chain's CDR3 is CASSLTGLLQEQYF. CDR3 sequence (DNA): TGTGCCAGCAGCTTAACGGGACTCTTACAAGAGCAGTACTTC. Full variable domain (remainder filled in from reference TRBV7-2 and TRBJ2-7): GAGVSQSPSNKVTEKGKDVELRCDPISGHTALYWYRQSLGQGLEFLIYFQGNSAPDKSGLPSDRFSAERTGGSVSTLTIQRTQQEDSAVYLCASSLTGLLQEQYFGPGTRLTVT.

This clonotype was observed a few times. The rearrangement links TRBV27 to TRBJ1-4; D remains ambiguous. V lost 3 bases and J 5 bases, leaving 13 bases between the germline ends. CDR3 length equals 15 residues. Germline V gene lookup returns CDR1 MNHEY and CDR2 SMNVEV (reference sequence). The CDR3 spells CASSFRRRGNEKLFF. In DNA form, the CDR3 reads TGTGCCAGCAGTTTTCGGAGACGTGGGAATGAAAAACTGTTTTTT.

In this sample, this clonotype turned up a few times. CDR3 in amino acids: CASSEAGQGDTGELFF. CDR3 nucleotides: TGTGCCAGCAGTGAAGCGGGGCAGGGCGACACCGGGGAGCTGTTTTTT. The genes are TRBV2 and TRBJ2-2; perhaps TRBD1 as D (5 bases). The CDR3 loop spans 16 amino acids. Trimming removed 0 bases from V and 3 bases from J, with 11 bases in between. The germline V gene encodes CDR1 SNHLY and CDR2 FYNNEI.

A few counts support this clonotype. The V gene is TRBV6-5, the J gene TRBJ1-3; 8 bases align to TRBD1. CDR1 is MNHEY, CDR2 SVGAGI, per germline. Unmatched junction bases numbered 4, after V lost 4 bases and J lost 2 bases. This CDR3 has 15 residues. The CDR3 reads CASSSTQGAGNTIYF. CDR3 nucleotide sequence: TGTGCCAGCAGTTCAACACAGGGGGCTGGAAACACCATATATTTT.

This clonotype has more than one count but fewer than ten. The chain links TRBV29-1 to TRBJ2-1; TRBD1 agrees at 7 bases. Germline V CDR1 and CDR2: SQVTM, ANQGSEA. Trimming at V came to 4 bases and at J to 0 bases, leaving 3 bases not matched to a gene. This CDR3 region has 14 residues. CDR3 DNA: TGCAGCGTTGGACAGGGAGACTCCTACAATGAGCAGTTCTTC. It encodes CSVGQGDSYNEQFF.

Only a few counts were recorded for this clonotype. The chain employs TRBV9 and TRBJ2-2; possibly TRBD1 for D (5 bases). From germline, CDR1 is SGDLS and CDR2 YYNGEE. The V end lost 2 bases, the J end lost 0 bases, and 8 bases lay between the germline ends. The CDR3 consists of 15 residues. The CDR3 is CASSVQTANTGELFF. The CDR3 nucleotides read TGTGCCAGCAGCGTCCAGACAGCGAACACCGGGGAGCTGTTTTTT.

This clonotype was observed a handful of times. The rearrangement links TRBV5-1 to TRBJ1-2; D unresolved. V gave up 4 bases and J gave up 9 bases, with 10 bases separating them. CDR1 and CDR2 from the germline V gene are SGHRS and YFSETQ. There are 11 residues in the CDR3. CDR3: CASSNDRSYTF. CDR3 DNA sequence: TGCGCCAGCAGCAATGATAGGAGCTACACCTTC.

This clonotype has only a few counts. The chain joins TRBV5-1 to TRBJ2-1, with 8 bases identical to TRBD2. Germline CDR1 reads SGHRS; CDR2 reads YFSETQ. CDR3 length equals 14 residues. The ends lost 0 bases at V and 8 bases at J; junction bases unmatched: 4. This CDR3 reads CASSLEVTSDEQFF. The CDR3 coding sequence is TGCGCCAGCAGCTTGGAAGTGACTAGCGATGAGCAGTTCTTC.

This clonotype was seen a few times. The rearrangement uses TRBV27 and TRBJ1-5; a possible D gene is TRBD1 (5 bases). The germline V gene has CDR1 MNHEY and CDR2 SMNVEV (reference sequence). The CDR3 extends over 18 amino acids. V lost 3 bases to trimming and J lost 0 bases, with 18 bases between them. The CDR3 region is CASSFSMGGAVSNQPQHF. DNA of the CDR3: TGTGCCAGCAGTTTTAGCATGGGCGGGGCGGTTAGCAATCAGCCCCAGCATTTT.

The gene calls are TRBV28 and TRBJ1-5; tentatively, D is TRBD1 (5 bases). The germline V gene has CDR1 MDHEN and CDR2 SYDVKM. The germline V and J ends were trimmed by 3 bases and 6 bases, with 12 bases remaining between them. This CDR3 region has 14 residues. CDR3 sequence reads: CASSFRDATQPQHF. The CDR3 DNA is TGTGCCAGCAGTTTCCGGGACGCCACTCAGCCCCAGCATTTT.

The V gene is TRBV7-2, the J gene TRBJ2-1; D unclear. Germline assignment: CDR1 SGHTA and CDR2 FQGNSA. The CDR3 loop spans 16 amino acids. V lost 1 base and J lost 8, with 18 bases in between. CDR3 sequence (DNA): TGTGCCAGCAGCTTAGAGGTTCGGACGCCCGGTCATGAGCAGTTCTTC. Protein product: CASSLEVRTPGHEQFF.